These 22 T cell receptor beta chains came from one sample sequenced in a study of breast tumors, draining lymph nodes, adjacent tissues. Samples came from axillary lymph nodes draining the breast cancer. TCRdb reanalysed the multiplex PCR reads using MiXCR and keeps one entry per CDR3 protein. This table holds approximately 190,000 distinct CDR3 sequences, around 29% found once. The sample comprised axillary lymph node tissue. These TCRs come from a female donor with breast cancer. Some clones in this sample may be carry-over from other donors' samples.

This clonotype was detected ten times or more. The CDR3 DNA reads TGTGCCAGCAGTCCTTGGACTAGCGGGGGGGGAGGCGTAGAGACCCAGTACTTC. Its protein is CASSPWTSGGGGVETQYF. The chain recombines TRBV3-2 with TRBJ2-5; the table assigns TRBD2, which was not confirmed against the DNA. TRBV3-2 is an annotated pseudogene. The CDR3 runs 18 residues.

This clonotype came up many times. The chain uses TRBV20-1 and TRBJ1-4, with 7 positions matching TRBD1. This CDR3 spans 15 amino acids. Germline trimming cut 5 bases from V and 2 bases from J; bases unmatched to any gene: 8. Germline CDR1 is DFQATT and CDR2 is SNEGSKA (reference sequence). This CDR3 reads CSAVPGGSTNEKLFF. The CDR3 DNA sequence: TGCAGTGCTGTCCCAGGGGGGAGTACTAATGAAAAACTGTTTTTT.

Note on this clonotype: A read error is possible here, since a much larger clone lies one base away. The conserved final phenylalanine or tryptophan is absent from the CDR3, which likely points to a read error. No DNA is shown, since the ends of the CDR3 on it are uncertain; the CDR3 is the one TCRdb lists. The rearrangement uses TRBV20-1 and TRBJ2-7; TRBD1, the table's D call, was not compared with the DNA. CDR1 is DFQATT and CDR2 is SNEGSKA in the germline V gene (reference sequence). The CDR3 is 11 residues long, ends included. The CDR3 sequence: CSASRGYEQSL.

V and J are TRBV5-8 and TRBJ2-1, with D possibly matching TRBD2 (5 bases). The V and J ends lost 1 base and 5 bases respectively, with 13 bases between them. CDR3 length: 15 amino acids. CDR1 and CDR2 (germline): SGHTS, YDEGEE. In DNA form, the CDR3 reads TGTGCCAGCAGCTTGCCGGAGGCCGCGGACAATGAGCAGTTCTTC. This encodes CASSLPEAADNEQFF.

Ten or more counts support this clonotype. This chain joins TRBV29-1 and TRBJ1-2, with a tentative D call TRBD1 (5 bases). The CDR3 runs 14 residues. CDR1 is SQVTM and CDR2 is ANQGSEA in the germline V gene. Trimming stripped 2 bases from V and 4 bases from J, with 14 bases between. The CDR3 is CSVENGARGYGYTF. For the CDR3, the DNA is TGCAGCGTTGAAAATGGGGCCCGCGGCTATGGCTACACCTTC.

This clonotype was found many times. This rearrangement joins TRBV5-6 to TRBJ2-5, with TRBD1 identical over 11 bases. Germline assignment: CDR1 SGHDT and CDR2 YYEEEE. This CDR3 is built from 19 residues. The junction had 18 bases not matched to a gene; V was cut back by 3 bases and J by 5 bases. CDR3 coding DNA: TGTGCCAGCAGCTCCAGGACAGGGGGCGTGGGGCGGCTCAAGGAGACCCAGTACTTC. Protein: CASSSRTGGVGRLKETQYF.

This clonotype appeared a single time. This chain links TRBV5-1 with TRBJ1-5, with 9 nucleotides matching TRBD1. Germline V gene data show CDR1 as SGHRS and CDR2 as YFSETQ. The CDR3 covers 15 residues. V trimming: 5 bases; J trimming: 4 bases; junction bases outside the gene matches: 7. The chain's CDR3 is CASSYPGQGNQPQHF. The CDR3 coding sequence is TGCGCCAGCAGTTACCCAGGACAGGGGAATCAGCCCCAGCATTTT. Full variable domain (remainder filled in from reference TRBV5-1 and TRBJ1-5): KAGVTQTPRYLIKTRGQQVTLSCSPISGHRSVSWYQQTPGQGLQFLFEYFSETQRNKGNFPGRFSGRQFSNSRSEMNVSTLELGDSALYLCASSYPGQGNQPQHFGDGTRLSIL.

The chain combines TRBV25-1 with TRBJ2-3; 8 positions agree with TRBD1. This CDR3 has 16 amino acids. The germline V gene has CDR1 MGHDK and CDR2 SYGVNS. The ends lost 1 base at V and 1 base at J; junction bases unmatched: 4. This CDR3 reads CASSEFTGQGTDTQYF. In DNA, the CDR3 is TGTGCCAGCAGTGAATTCACGGGACAGGGCACAGATACGCAGTATTTT. Drawing the rest from reference TRBV25-1 and TRBJ2-3, the complete variable domain is EADIYQTPRYLVIGTGKKITLECSQTMGHDKMYWYQQDPGMELHLIHYSYGVNSTEKGDLSSESTVSRIRTEHFPLTLESARPSHTSQYLCASSEFTGQGTDTQYFGPGTRLTVL.

This clonotype was seen more than once but under ten times. A read error is possible here, since a much larger clone lies one base away. The chain recombines TRBV6-6 with TRBJ1-2; D unresolved. This CDR3 region has 13 residues. Germline lookup yields CDR1 MNHNY and CDR2 SVGAGI (reference sequence). The ends were cut back, 5 bases at V and 6 bases at J, with 13 bases in the middle. The DNA for the CDR3 is TGTGCCAGCAGTCACGTAGGAGTCGATGGCTACACCTTC. Residues: CASSHVGVDGYTF.

The table lists this clonotype with many counts. The rearrangement links TRBV4-3 to TRBJ2-7; a possible D gene is TRBD1 (5 bases). Germline V gives CDR1 LGHNA, CDR2 YSLEER. The CDR3 extends over 16 amino acids. V was pared by 0 bases and J by 3 bases, with 15 bases between. CDR3 nucleotide sequence: TGCGCCAGCAGCCAAGATACGTTGGGTCAGGGCTACGAGCAGTACTTC. It is translated as CASSQDTLGQGYEQYF.

This clonotype was counted many times. V gene TRBV29-1 combines with J gene TRBJ2-3; TRBD1 or TRBD2 may be the D gene (5 bases each). V shed 4 bases and J shed 2 bases, with 13 bases lying between them. The CDR3 has 14 residues. In germline, CDR1 is SQVTM, CDR2 ANQGSEA. CDR3 amino acids: CSVGGASPTDTQYF. In DNA, the CDR3 is TGCAGCGTTGGAGGGGCCTCACCCACAGATACGCAGTATTTT.

This clonotype was seen repeatedly, ten times or more. The rearrangement links TRBV7-2 to TRBJ1-2, with D perhaps TRBD1 (6 bases). The V and J ends lost 3 bases and 8 bases respectively, with 10 bases between them. The CDR3 has 12 amino acids. Germline CDR1 is SGHTA and CDR2 is FQGNSA. CDR3 DNA: TGTGCCAGCAGCTTGGTCAGGGGCGGCTACACCTTC. Translation gives CASSLVRGGYTF.

This chain uses TRBV20-1 with TRBJ2-1, with 8 positions matching TRBD2. The germline V gene has CDR1 DFQATT and CDR2 SNEGSKA (reference sequence). With 3 bases clipped from V and 4 bases from J, the junction kept 17 bases outside the gene matches. The CDR3 is made up of 18 amino acids. In DNA form, the CDR3 reads TGCAGTGCTAGCTACCGCGCGAACACCGGGGGGGGTTACAATGAGCAGTTCTTC. Its protein product is CSASYRANTGGGYNEQFF.

This clonotype was picked up a small number of times. V usage is TRBV28 and J usage is TRBJ2-3; TRBD1 matches 7 bases. With V trimmed by 5 bases and J by 3 bases, 8 bases remained unmatched. CDR1 and CDR2 from the germline V gene are MDHEN and SYDVKM. This CDR3 contains 15 residues. The CDR3 here is CASSQTGLGTDTQYF. The CDR3 DNA reads TGTGCCAGCAGTCAGACAGGGTTGGGAACAGATACGCAGTATTTT.

This clonotype was recorded at least ten times. The chain couples TRBV12-3 or TRBV12-4 to TRBJ2-1, with 7 bases fitting TRBD2. V was clipped by 6 bases and J by 11 bases; unmatched bases: 10. The CDR3 sequence is 13 residues long. Here the CDR3 DNA reads TGTGCCAGCAGCCAGGGCGGACTAGTTAAGCAGTTCTTC. Protein product: CASSQGGLVKQFF.

The chain combines TRBV6-5 with TRBJ2-1; TRBD2 aligns across 11 bases. V trimming: 4 bases; J trimming: 4 bases; junction bases outside the gene matches: 3. CDR3 length: 15 amino acids. CDR1 and CDR2 (germline): MNHEY, SVGAGI. CDR3 in DNA: TGTGCCAGCAGTTGGACTAGCGGGTTGTACAATGAGCAGTTCTTC. Translated, it gives CASSWTSGLYNEQFF.

The chain recombines TRBV11-2 with TRBJ2-2, with TRBD1 matching 8 bases. The J segment lost 5 bases and the V segment lost 5 bases, leaving 7 bases of the junction unmatched. The germline V gene has CDR1 SGHAT and CDR2 FQNNGV. The CDR3 sequence is 15 residues long. The CDR3 nucleotides read TGTGCCAGCAGCCCACGGGACAGGAGGACCGGGGAGCTGTTTTTT. Its translation: CASSPRDRRTGELFF.

At least ten counts were recorded for this clonotype. The V gene is TRBV4-1, the J gene TRBJ2-5; 8 bases line up with TRBD1. The V gene end was trimmed by 0 bases and the J gene end by 4 bases; junction bases not matched to a gene: 7. Germline V gives CDR1 MGHRA, CDR2 YSYEKL. The CDR3 has 16 amino acids. The CDR3 DNA sequence: TGCGCCAGCAGCCAAGAGGGGACAGGTTCCCTAGAGACCCAGTACTTC. It codes for CASSQEGTGSLETQYF.

In its sample, this clonotype was seen a few times. A read error is possible here, since a much larger clone lies one base away. The CDR3 carries no conserved terminal phenylalanine or tryptophan, so it likely arises from a read error. The chain employs TRBV24-1 and TRBJ2-1; TRBD2 aligns across 7 bases. The CDR3 is 18 amino acids. With 4 bases clipped from V and 7 bases from J, the junction kept 18 bases outside the gene matches. CDR1 KGHDR and CDR2 SFDVKD come from the germline V gene. The CDR3 loop reads CATSDNAGGGAIWNEQFL. The CDR3 bases are TGTGCCACCAGTGACAATGCGGGCGGGGGAGCCATTTGGAATGAGCAGTTCCTC.

This clonotype was observed at least ten times. This chain connects TRBV2 to TRBJ1-2, with TRBD1 as a possible D gene (5 bases). The CDR3 loop spans 14 amino acids. Per germline, CDR1 SNHLY and CDR2 FYNNEI. V was clipped by 0 bases and J by 9 bases, with 14 bases between them. CDR3 sequence (DNA): TGTGCCAGCAGTGAAGCAGGGGCTCTAACTCGCTACACCTTC. Translated, it gives CASSEAGALTRYTF.

This clonotype has a count of ten or more. The rearrangement links TRBV7-8 to TRBJ2-2, with D possibly TRBD2 on 5 matching bases. Germline values: CDR1 SGHVS, CDR2 FQNEAQ. The CDR3 runs 16 residues. V was pared by 8 bases and J by 2 bases, with 18 bases between. CDR3 region: CASGREGYVNTGELFF. The CDR3 DNA sequence: TGTGCCAGCGGGAGAGAAGGTTACGTTAACACCGGGGAGCTGTTTTTT.

CDR3 DNA sequence: TGTGCCAGCAGCTTGTTGATGTACCCCAGGGGGTACTATGGCTACACCTTC. This translates into CASSLLMYPRGYYGYTF. The chain joins TRBV7-9 to TRBJ1-2, with 7 bases lining up with TRBD1. The CDR3 totals 17 residues. Per germline, CDR1 SEHNR and CDR2 FQNEAQ (reference sequence). The V segment lost 3 bases and the J segment 3 bases; nucleotides outside the gene matches: 13.